These T cell receptor beta chains were read from a single sample in a study of OX40 agonist ivuxolimab in advanced cancers. Assay: immunoSEQ multiplex PCR; the TCRdb copy retains only in-frame clones and omits some. The table lists about 150,000 clones, approximately 94% of them singletons. This specimen consisted of CD4+ or CD8+ T cells sorted from blood, obtained in a trial of the OX40 agonist ivuxolimab. The receptor source for this set is an adult with an advanced solid tumor such as melanoma, head and neck, liver or kidney cancer. The CDR3 runs from the conserved cysteine through the conserved F or W. D genes are given only for firm matches. Expanded clones are given a class, and other clones once, few, many or no size at all.

>-|14|TRBJ2-3|TRBD2|TRBV30
CAWNLAGVGDTQYF
TGTGCCTGGAATCTAGCGGGAGTAGGAGATACGCAGTATTTT
>-|12|TRBJ2-7|-|TRBV5-1
CASSLDEYEQYF
TGCGCCAGCAGCTTGGACGAATACGAGCAGTACTTC
>-|14|TRBJ1-1|-|TRBV6-6
CASSYAGPNTEAFF
TGTGCCAGCAGTTACGCAGGGCCGAACACTGAAGCTTTCTTT
>-|14|TRBJ1-5|-|TRBV6-5
CASSAGISNQPQHF
TGTGCCAGCAGTGCAGGGATTAGCAATCAGCCCCAGCATTTT
>-|15|TRBJ2-1|TRBD1|TRBV9
CASSVGQGAYNEQFF
TGTGCCAGCAGCGTAGGACAGGGAGCCTACAATGAGCAGTTCTTC
>-|15|TRBJ2-3|-|TRBV19
CASTRDSASTDTQYF
TGTGCCAGTACTCGGGACTCAGCTAGCACAGATACGCAGTATTTT
>-|17|TRBJ2-3|TRBD1|TRBV9
CASSETGTGKGTDTQYF
TGTGCCAGCAGCGAAACCGGGACAGGGAAAGGAACAGATACGCAGTATTTT
>once|12|TRBJ2-1|-|TRBV19
CASSIGGGREFF
TGTGCCAGTAGTATAGGAGGGGGGCGTGAGTTCTTC
>-|12|TRBJ2-7|-|TRBV7-2
CASSRASYEQYF
TGTGCCAGCAGCCGAGCCTCATACGAGCAGTACTTC
>-|17|TRBJ2-5|-|TRBV12-5
CASGLVFQDHDQETQYF
TGTGCTAGTGGTTTGGTATTCCAGGACCACGATCAAGAGACCCAGTACTTC
>-|15|TRBJ1-2|TRBD1|TRBV5-4
CASSSGQGPNYGYTF
TGTGCCAGCAGTTCCGGACAGGGGCCTAACTATGGCTACACCTTC
>-|19|TRBJ2-3|-|TRBV4-1
CASSQDSGAAGASTDTQYF
TGCGCCAGCAGCCAAGATAGTGGGGCGGCAGGGGCTAGCACAGATACGCAGTATTTT
>-|15|TRBJ2-3|-|TRBV28
CASSNAGPSTDTQYF
TGTGCCAGCAGTAATGCGGGGCCTAGCACAGATACGCAGTATTTT
>once|14|TRBJ2-7|-|TRBV6-6
CASTTFRGAYEQYF
TGTGCCAGCACCACATTCAGGGGAGCCTACGAGCAGTACTTC
>-|14|TRBJ2-7|-|TRBV30
CAWTPKGHSYEQYF
TGTGCCTGGACCCCCAAAGGACACAGCTACGAGCAGTACTTC
>-|13|TRBJ2-1|-|TRBV7-6
CASSQRGFDEQFF
TGTGCCAGCAGCCAGAGAGGGTTCGATGAGCAGTTCTTC
>-|14|TRBJ2-5|-|TRBV2
CASRRGGVQETQYF
TGTGCCAGCAGGAGGGGTGGGGTTCAAGAGACCCAGTACTTC
>-|16|TRBJ1-3|-|TRBV4-1
CASSHLTADSGNTIYF
TGCGCCAGCAGCCACCTGACAGCGGACTCTGGAAACACCATATATTTT
>-|15|TRBJ1-5|-|TRBV9
CASSGASGVDQPQHF
TGTGCCAGCAGCGGGGCCTCCGGGGTGGATCAGCCCCAGCATTTT
>-|14|TRBJ2-7|-|TRBV18
CASSPSSNSYEQYF
TGTGCCAGCTCACCAAGCTCCAACTCCTACGAGCAGTACTTC
>-|11|TRBJ2-2|-|TRBV10-3
CAISGQGELFF
TGTGCCATCAGCGGACAGGGGGAGCTGTTTTTT
>-|11|TRBJ1-1|-|TRBV6-1
CASTRFTEAFF
TGTGCCAGCACGCGGTTCACTGAAGCTTTCTTT
>-|13|TRBJ1-3|-|TRBV10-1
CASSDGSGNTIYF
TGCGCCAGCAGTGACGGCTCTGGAAACACCATATATTTT
>-|13|TRBJ2-1|-|TRBV5-1
CASSPTSRGEQFF
TGCGCCAGCAGCCCTACTAGCCGGGGTGAGCAGTTCTTC
>-|14|TRBJ2-7|-|TRBV18
CASSPAGSSYEQYF
TGTGCCAGCTCACCTGCCGGGAGCTCCTACGAGCAGTACTTC
>-|15|TRBJ1-5|TRBD1|TRBV18
CASSPRDSRNQPQHF
TGTGCCAGCTCACCTAGGGACAGCCGCAATCAGCCCCAGCATTTT
>-|12|TRBJ2-5|-|TRBV5-1
CASSRAGETQYF
TGCGCCAGCAGCCGCGCGGGGGAGACCCAGTACTTC
>-|16|TRBJ2-7|TRBD1|TRBV27
CASSSGRRTGTYEQYF
TGTGCCAGCAGTTCTGGGAGACGGACAGGAACCTACGAGCAGTACTTC
>-|18|TRBJ1-6|-|TRBV7-8
CASSSRVSGGLSYSPLHF
TGTGCCAGCAGCTCACGGGTGTCCGGGGGGCTCTCGTATTCACCCCTCCACTTT
>-|15|TRBJ1-1|TRBD1|TRBV28
CASSHGTESPKEAFF
TGTGCCAGCAGCCACGGGACAGAAAGTCCAAAGGAAGCTTTCTTT
>-|18|TRBJ2-5|TRBD2|TRBV7-2
CASSLGPLLAGSRETQYF
TGTGCCAGCAGCTTAGGCCCTCTTCTAGCGGGGAGCCGGGAGACCCAGTACTTC
>-|14|TRBJ2-1|TRBD1|TRBV18
CASSPSTGMNEQFF
TGTGCCAGCTCACCCTCGACAGGGATGAATGAGCAGTTCTTC
>-|15|TRBJ2-5|TRBD2|TRBV7-3
CASSTFGGNQETQYF
TGTGCCAGCAGCACATTCGGGGGGAATCAAGAGACCCAGTACTTC
>-|14|TRBJ1-3|TRBD1|TRBV29-1
CSVGGRGQGNTIYF
TGCAGCGTTGGAGGCAGGGGGCAAGGAAACACCATATATTTT
>-|13|TRBJ1-2|-|TRBV6-1
CASSERVGYGYTF
TGTGCCAGCAGTGAGCGGGTCGGGTATGGCTACACCTTC
>few|16|TRBJ1-5|TRBD1|TRBV2
CASRWDRTSSNQPQHF
TGTGCCAGCAGATGGGACAGGACGAGCAGCAATCAGCCCCAGCATTTT
>-|12|TRBJ2-5|TRBD2|TRBV7-9
CADGLAGETQYF
TGTGCCGACGGACTAGCGGGAGAGACCCAGTACTTC
>-|13|TRBJ1-1|TRBD1|TRBV29-1
CSVDRGRDTEAFF
TGCAGCGTCGACAGGGGCAGGGACACTGAAGCTTTCTTT
>-|15|TRBJ2-1|TRBD2|TRBV7-3
CASSLEAGVFYEQFF
TGTGCCAGCAGCTTAGAAGCGGGAGTGTTCTATGAGCAGTTCTTC
>-|13|TRBJ1-1|-|TRBV18
CASSLSVNTEAFF
TGTGCCAGCTCACTTTCCGTGAACACTGAAGCTTTCTTT
>-|12|TRBJ2-2|-|TRBV4-3
CASRRDPGELFF
TGCGCCAGCAGGCGTGACCCCGGGGAGCTGTTTTTT
>-|16|TRBJ1-1|-|TRBV7-9
CASSLRGPGLNTEAFF
TGTGCCAGCAGCTTACGGGGGCCTGGGCTGAACACTGAAGCTTTCTTT
>-|16|TRBJ1-4|-|TRBV6-5
CASSYTDGTRWEKLFF
TGTGCCAGCAGTTACACCGACGGGACCCGGTGGGAAAAACTGTTTTTT
>-|15|TRBJ1-5|-|TRBV9
CASSVDPSGSQPQHF
TGTGCCAGCAGCGTAGACCCATCCGGATCCCAGCCCCAGCATTTT
>-|12|TRBJ2-7|-|TRBV7-2
CASSLGSYEQYF
TGTGCCAGCAGCTTGGGGAGCTACGAGCAGTACTTC
>-|14|TRBJ1-2|-|TRBV28
CASSLLDSLYGYTF
TGTGCCAGCAGTTTATTGGACAGCCTCTATGGCTACACCTTC
>-|16|TRBJ1-2|-|TRBV2
CASSDGRGAPNYGYTF
TGTGCCAGCAGTGACGGCAGGGGAGCCCCCAACTATGGCTACACCTTC
>few|15|TRBJ1-1|-|TRBV25-1
CASSGGGTWNTEAFF
TGTGCCAGCAGTGGGGGGGGTACCTGGAACACTGAAGCTTTCTTT
>-|16|TRBJ1-1|TRBD1|TRBV25-1
CASSEVEGARNTEAFF
TGTGCCAGCAGTGAGGTGGAGGGGGCGAGGAACACTGAAGCTTTCTTT
>-|17|TRBJ1-6|-|TRBV7-9
CASSLEGGAVGNSPLHF
TGTGCCAGCAGCTTAGAAGGGGGGGCAGTCGGGAATTCACCCCTCCACTTT
>-|15|TRBJ2-5|-|TRBV9
CASSVEYGGQETQYF
TGTGCCAGCAGCGTAGAGTATGGGGGCCAAGAGACCCAGTACTTC
>-|13|TRBJ2-1|-|TRBV7-2
CASSSTLGAEQFF
TGTGCCAGCAGCAGCACTCTAGGGGCTGAGCAGTTCTTC
>-|12|TRBJ1-5|-|TRBV29-1
CSAGTGNQPQHF
TGCAGCGCCGGGACGGGGAATCAGCCCCAGCATTTT
>-|16|TRBJ1-1|-|TRBV4-2
CASSPLIGQRNTEAFF
TGTGCCAGCAGCCCCCTGATAGGACAGAGGAACACTGAAGCTTTCTTT
>-|18|TRBJ2-2|-|TRBV21-1
CASSKAGGTGTNTGELFF
TGTGCCAGCAGCAAAGCCGGAGGGACAGGGACTAACACCGGGGAGCTGTTTTTT